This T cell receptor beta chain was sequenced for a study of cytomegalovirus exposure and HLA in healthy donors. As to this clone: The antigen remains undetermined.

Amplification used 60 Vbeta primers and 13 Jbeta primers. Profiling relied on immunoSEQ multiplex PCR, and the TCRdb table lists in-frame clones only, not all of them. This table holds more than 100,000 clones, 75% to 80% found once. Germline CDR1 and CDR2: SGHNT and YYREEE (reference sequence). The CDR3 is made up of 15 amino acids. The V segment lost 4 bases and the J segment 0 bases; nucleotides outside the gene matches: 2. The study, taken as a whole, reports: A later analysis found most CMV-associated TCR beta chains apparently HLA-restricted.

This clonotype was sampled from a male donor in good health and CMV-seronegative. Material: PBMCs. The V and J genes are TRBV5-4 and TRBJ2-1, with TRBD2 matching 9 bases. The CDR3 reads CASSRLADSYNEQFF. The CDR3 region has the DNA TGTGCCAGCAGCCGACTAGCGGACTCCTACAATGAGCAGTTCTTC.